The entry below describes one T cell receptor (beta chain). The target of this receptor is not known. No base-level quality is on record; no much larger clone is a single base apart. The data derive from a study of blood T cells in healthy people across ages (dated by TCRdb to the mid-2010s). Regarding the study in general: In model experiments, roughly one uniquely barcoded TCR beta cDNA molecule per two T cells was captured by template switching. For two donors (one aged 18 to 29 and one aged 80 or older), the study analyzed two additional independent replicas of 1 million unique cDNA reads from the same blood draw. The study measured age-related changes in TCR beta repertoire diversity using deep sequencing normalized with unique cDNA molecular identifiers. Four age groups were formed from the donors: young (average about 17 years), middle-aged (approximately 39), aged (62) and long-lived (about 75). To avoid experimental bias, donors of different ages were distributed randomly across sequencing lanes. Findings and caveats that apply to the study as a whole: Observed TCR beta diversity per million T cells fell roughly linearly with age, and a significant reduction was already apparent by age around 40. Conclusive comparison of naive and antigen-experienced compartments was prevented by the profiling of bulk unsorted PBMCs. Estimates of total diversity from one million sequenced T cells were regarded as lower bounds and underestimates. Observed TCR beta diversity correlated strongly with the percentage of naive T cells measured by flow cytometry. The CMV infection status of donors was not known, potentially confounding age-related changes in expanded clonotypes. Compared with the aged group, the long-lived group had more naive CD4+ T cells, fewer expanded clones and increased TCR diversity, suggesting age selection.

Preparation of the library involved 5' RACE. Sequencing was performed on an Illumina HiSeq 2500. A second PCR of about 7 to 12 cycles was performed with a sample-barcoded 5' primer and a J-beta primer mix. Each TCR beta cDNA molecule received a unique molecular identifier from a template-switch 5' adaptor carrying 12 random nucleotides. At least 2.5 million CDR3-containing paired-end reads were obtained from each sample. First-strand cDNA was synthesized from all RNA with the Mint cDNA synthesis kit, primed by a TRBC-specific oligonucleotide. After uracil-DNA glycosylase treatment, a first 18-cycle PCR used universal primers M1SS and BC2_uni_R on all cDNA. In the original analysis: Each sample was normalized by randomly selecting 1 million high-quality reads, each carrying a distinct molecular identifier. Instead of being binned into consensus sequences, reads with shared molecular identifiers were discarded. MiTCR, run with a Q25 quality threshold and the strictest error-elimination algorithm, handled CDR3 identification, clonotype clustering and error correction. A nonparametric unseen species model with Euler transformation was used to estimate a lower bound on total TCR beta diversity. TCRdb took the public reads, trimmed them with fastp at Q25, ran MiXCR for clone calling and kept in-frame beta chains. Records with the same CDR3 protein are collapsed into one entry carrying the most frequent genes and DNA. The V and J calls were determined by TCRdb, not by the authors. The sample records 1.5 million to 2 million distinct CDR3 sequences, about 50% of which are singletons. The ten largest clones add up to around 2.1% of the sample.

The donors were 40 or so Caucasian individuals from Russia, aged about 6 to 100 years, who were systemically healthy. Roughly 11 milliliters of peripheral blood were drawn from each donor into EDTA-treated Vacutainer tubes. PBMCs were isolated by Ficoll-Paque density-gradient centrifugation, with at least 6 million obtained per sample. Total RNA was extracted from PBMCs with Trizol reagent, with at least 6 micrograms obtained per sample. Naive CD45RAhigh/CD27high T cell percentages were measured by flow cytometry on a PBMC aliquot from every donor. The CDR3, cysteine through phenylalanine, is 14 amino acids long. Left in the record is the CDR3 DNA by itself, 42 bases read in frame from the first base. The germline ends are 20 bases apart after V is trimmed by 4 bases and J by 13 bases. CDR1 is given as MNHNS and CDR2 as SASEGT, both from the germline V gene.

Rearrangement joined TRBV6-1 to TRBJ2-1; matching of 6 bases hints at TRBD1 as the D gene. Sequenced material: blood. The source of this sequence is a woman between 35 and 50 years old in good health. CDR3 loop: CASSGVQGVKTQFF. The DNA is TGTGCCAGCAGTGGCGTACAGGGAGTTAAGACCCAGTTCTTC.